This entry lists 15 T cell receptor beta chains sequenced from one sample in a study of metastatic and nonmetastatic thyroid tumors. Thyroid surgery was performed in patients who had received no treatment beforehand. TCRdb recomputed clones from the PCR reads via MiXCR. The sample contains some 5,000 clones, roughly 29% of which appear only once. The sample was adjacent normal tissue. These receptors originate from a female donor with papillary thyroid cancer or a benign thyroid nodule (not recorded which). Some clones in this sample may be carry-over from other donors' samples.

This clone was picked up a small number of times. This chain links TRBV7-9 with TRBJ2-7, with 9 bases that match TRBD1. V gave up 4 bases and J gave up 3 bases; unmatched junction bases: 4. The CDR3 runs 14 residues. Germline CDR1 is SEHNR and CDR2 is FQNEAQ (reference sequence). CDR3: CASSSGTGYYEQYF. The DNA for the CDR3 is TGTGCCAGCAGCTCCGGGACAGGGTACTACGAGCAGTACTTC.

Comments on this clone: The same CDR3 can be traced to other DNA sequences in this sample. The chain uses TRBV19 and TRBJ2-3; perhaps TRBD1 as D (5 bases). This CDR3 has 15 amino acids. Trimming removed 1 base at V and 3 bases at J, with 11 bases between. Looked up from germline, CDR1 is LNHDA and CDR2 is SQIVND (reference sequence). The CDR3 here is CASSIGGHLTDTQYF. CDR3 bases: TGTGCCAGTAGTATAGGTGGACACTTGACAGATACGCAGTATTTT.

The chain carries TRBV11-2 and TRBJ1-1, with D perhaps matching TRBD1 (6 bases). Germline V gene data show CDR1 as SGHAT and CDR2 as FQNNGV. The CDR3 totals 14 residues. The germline V and J ends were trimmed by 2 bases and 0 bases, with 7 bases remaining between them. The CDR3 reads CASSLNRVNTEAFF. CDR3 nucleotides: TGTGCCAGCAGCTTAAACAGGGTGAACACTGAAGCTTTCTTT.

Only a few counts were recorded for this clone. The chain couples TRBV6-1 to TRBJ1-6; 8 bases are a match to TRBD1. This CDR3 region has 14 residues. The germline CDR1 and CDR2 sequences are MNHNS and SASEGT. The V gene end was trimmed by 8 bases and the J gene end by 9 bases; junction bases not matched to a gene: 9. The CDR3 here is CASQTGEKSSPLHF. CDR3 bases: TGTGCCAGCCAGACAGGGGAAAAGAGTTCACCCCTCCACTTT.

Regarding this clone: It is likely a read error, because the conserved phenylalanine at the end of the CDR3 is missing. The rearrangement uses TRBV20-1 and TRBJ1-5; 11 bases agree with TRBD1. V lost 3 bases and J lost 5; bases outside the gene matches: 3. The CDR3 contains 14 residues. The germline gives CDR1 DFQATT, CDR2 SNEGSKA (reference sequence). Here the CDR3 DNA reads TGCAGTGCTAGCAAGGGACAGGGGGATCAGCCCCAGCATATT. It codes for CSASKGQGDQPQHI.

J is TRBJ2-5 and V is TRBV11-2, with 10 bases identical to TRBD2. The CDR3 is 13 amino acids. V shed 8 bases, J shed 2 bases, and the junction held 2 bases outside the gene matches. Germline V lookup: CDR1 SGHAT, CDR2 FQNNGV. CDR3 in amino acids: CASQAGGQETQYF. DNA of the CDR3: TGTGCCAGCCAAGCGGGGGGGCAAGAGACCCAGTACTTC.

By proportion, this clone is medium-sized. The chain links TRBV9 to TRBJ1-2; possibly TRBD1 for D (5 bases). The V gene lost 0 bases and the J gene lost 5 bases, with 11 bases spanning the gap. The CDR3 contains 14 residues. Germline lookup yields CDR1 SGDLS and CDR2 YYNGEE. CDR3 bases: TGTGCCAGCAGCGTAGCGGCAGGGTTATATGGCTACACCTTC. Protein product: CASSVAAGLYGYTF. The complete variable domain, with remaining parts taken from reference TRBV9 and TRBJ1-2, reads DSGVTQTPKHLITATGQRVTLRCSPRSGDLSVYWYQQSLDQGLQFLIQYYNGEERAKGNILERFSAQQFPDLHSELNLSSLELGDSALYFCASSVAAGLYGYTFGSGTRLTVV.

Note on this clone: The junction departs from germline at one end; a sequencing error may be responsible. The chain uses TRBV6-1 and TRBJ2-1; D ambiguous. Germline assignment: CDR1 MNHNS and CDR2 SASEGT. The CDR3 sequence is 12 residues long. CDR3 residues: CSSYTIYNEQFF. The DNA for the CDR3 is TGCTCGTCCTACACCATCTACAATGAGCAGTTCTTC.

This clone is medium-sized by share. The rearrangement uses TRBV15 and TRBJ2-5; tentatively, D is TRBD1 or TRBD2 (5 bases each). The germline V and J ends were trimmed by 3 bases and 1 base, with 12 bases remaining between them. In germline, CDR1 is LNHNV, CDR2 YYDKDF (reference sequence). This CDR3 contains 15 residues. The CDR3 DNA reads TGTGCCACCAGCAGGAGAGGGGACGCCCAAGAGACCCAGTACTTC. This translates into CATSRRGDAQETQYF. The full variable domain, its missing parts supplied by reference TRBV15 and TRBJ2-5, is DAMVIQNPRYQVTQFGKPVTLSCSQTLNHNVMYWYQQKSSQAPKLLFHYYDKDFNNEADTPDNFQSRRPNTSFCFLDIRSPGLGDTAMYLCATSRRGDAQETQYFGPGTRLLVL.

J is TRBJ2-3 and V is TRBV28, with TRBD1 as a possible D gene (6 bases). CDR1 MDHEN and CDR2 SYDVKM come from the germline V gene. The CDR3 covers 15 residues. V was cut by 5 bases and J by 3 bases, with 15 bases left in between. The CDR3 coding sequence is TGTGCCAGCAGTCCCCTGGGGGCTAGGACAGATACGCAGTATTTT. It encodes CASSPLGARTDTQYF.

The chain has TRBV6-1 and TRBJ2-5; TRBD2 is a possible D gene (5 bases). The DNA end is more similar to TRBJ2-1, so the J call may be wrong. There are 19 residues in the CDR3. CDR1 is MNHNS and CDR2 is SASEGT in the germline V gene. The CDR3 DNA follows: TGTGCCAGCAGTGAAGCCGCTTTTCTTTCCGGGATCAAGACAAATGAGCAGTTCTTC. Protein: CASSEAAFLSGIKTNEQFF.

This clone has just a few counts. The chain couples TRBV6-1 to TRBJ1-2; D gene uncertain. V was cut by 7 bases and J by 7 bases, with 16 bases left in between. The germline CDR1 and CDR2 sequences are MNHNS and SASEGT. The CDR3 is made up of 13 amino acids. The CDR3 bases are TGTGCCAGCACCGATGGAGGGCCTCTTGGCTACACCTTC. Translating gives CASTDGGPLGYTF.

This clone was seen only a few times. The V and J genes are TRBV19 and TRBJ1-1; D is uncertain. Germline loops: CDR1 LNHDA, CDR2 SQIVND (reference sequence). This CDR3 has 15 residues. V was clipped by 3 bases and J by 1 base, with 12 bases between them. The CDR3 DNA follows: TGTGCCAGTAGTATCAGAATTATATCGAACACTGAAGCTTTCTTT. It is translated as CASSIRIISNTEAFF.

The chain is built from TRBV20-1 and TRBJ2-5; TRBD1 agrees at 9 bases. V dropped 2 bases and J dropped 3; count of bases not matched to a gene: 7. The CDR3 contains 15 residues. From germline, CDR1 is DFQATT and CDR2 SNEGSKA (reference sequence). In nucleotides, the CDR3 is TGCAGTGCTAGAACCGGGACAGGGATCGAAGAGACCCAGTACTTC. Protein sequence: CSARTGTGIEETQYF.

This clone was detected only a few times. J is TRBJ1-3 and V is TRBV6-6; possible D gene TRBD1, 5 bases. Germline V gives CDR1 MNHNY, CDR2 SVGAGI (reference sequence). The CDR3 loop spans 15 amino acids. V lost 0 bases and J lost 8, with 14 bases in between. The CDR3 protein is CASSYSGRGVDTIYF. CDR3 in DNA: TGTGCCAGCAGTTACTCGGGCCGGGGGGTAGACACCATATATTTT.